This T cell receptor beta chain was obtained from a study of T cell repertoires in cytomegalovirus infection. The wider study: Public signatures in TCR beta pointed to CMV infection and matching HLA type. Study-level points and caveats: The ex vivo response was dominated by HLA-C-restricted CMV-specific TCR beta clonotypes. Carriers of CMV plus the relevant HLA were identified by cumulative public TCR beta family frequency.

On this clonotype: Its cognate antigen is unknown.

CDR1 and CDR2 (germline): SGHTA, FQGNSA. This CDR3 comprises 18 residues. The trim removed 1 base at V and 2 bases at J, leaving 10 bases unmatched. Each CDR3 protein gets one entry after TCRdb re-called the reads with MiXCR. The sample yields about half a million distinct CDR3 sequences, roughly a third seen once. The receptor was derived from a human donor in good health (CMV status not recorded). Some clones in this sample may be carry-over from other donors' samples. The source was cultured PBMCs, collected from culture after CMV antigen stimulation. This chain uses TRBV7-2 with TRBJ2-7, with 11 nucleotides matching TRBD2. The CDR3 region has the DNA TGTGCCAGCAGCTTAGAGGCTTGGGTAGCGGGAGGGCCCTACGAGCAGTACTTC. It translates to CASSLEAWVAGGPYEQYF. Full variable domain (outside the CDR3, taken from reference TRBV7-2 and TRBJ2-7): GAGVSQSPSNKVTEKGKDVELRCDPISGHTALYWYRQSLGQGLEFLIYFQGNSAPDKSGLPSDRFSAERTGGSVSTLTIQRTQQEDSAVYLCASSLEAWVAGGPYEQYFGPGTRLTVT.